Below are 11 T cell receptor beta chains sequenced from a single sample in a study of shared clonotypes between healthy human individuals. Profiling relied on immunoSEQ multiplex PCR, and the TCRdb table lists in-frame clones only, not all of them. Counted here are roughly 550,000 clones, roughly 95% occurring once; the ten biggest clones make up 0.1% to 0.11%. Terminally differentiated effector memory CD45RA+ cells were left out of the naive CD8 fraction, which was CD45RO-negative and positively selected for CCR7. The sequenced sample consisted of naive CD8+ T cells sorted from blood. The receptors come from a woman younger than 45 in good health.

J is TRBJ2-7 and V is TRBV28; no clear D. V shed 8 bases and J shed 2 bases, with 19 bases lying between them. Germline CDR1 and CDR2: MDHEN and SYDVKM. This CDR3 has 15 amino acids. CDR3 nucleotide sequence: TGTGCCAGCCAATCCACCTTTGGCCACGCCTACGAGCAGTACTTC. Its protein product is CASQSTFGHAYEQYF.

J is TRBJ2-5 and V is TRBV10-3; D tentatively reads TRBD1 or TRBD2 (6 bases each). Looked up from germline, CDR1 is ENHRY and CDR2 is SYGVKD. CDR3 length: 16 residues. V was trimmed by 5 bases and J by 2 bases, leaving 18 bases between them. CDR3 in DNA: TGTGCCATCAGTACTCCCACAGGGCGGGATCAAGAGACCCAGTACTTC. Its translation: CAISTPTGRDQETQYF.

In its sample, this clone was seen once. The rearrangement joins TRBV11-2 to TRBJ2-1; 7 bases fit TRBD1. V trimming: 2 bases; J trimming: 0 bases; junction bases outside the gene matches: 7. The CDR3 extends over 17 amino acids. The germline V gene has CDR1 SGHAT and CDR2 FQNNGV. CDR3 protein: CASSLTDRRLSYNEQFF. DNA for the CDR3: TGTGCCAGCAGCTTAACGGACAGGAGGCTCTCCTACAATGAGCAGTTCTTC.

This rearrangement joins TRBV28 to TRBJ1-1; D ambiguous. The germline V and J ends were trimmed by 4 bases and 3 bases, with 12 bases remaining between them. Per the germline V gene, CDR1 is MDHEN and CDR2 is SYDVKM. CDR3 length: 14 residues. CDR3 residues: CASSSPSEYTEAFF. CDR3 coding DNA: TGTGCCAGCAGTTCCCCCTCGGAGTACACTGAAGCTTTCTTT.

The CDR3 is CASSYSLGASPLHF. CDR3 DNA sequence: TGTGCCAGCAGTTATTCCCTTGGAGCTTCACCCCTCCACTTT. The chain has TRBV6-5 and TRBJ1-6; D unclear. Between the trimmed V and J ends, which lost 3 bases and 9 bases, there was a span of 12 bases. This CDR3 region has 14 residues. In germline, CDR1 is MNHEY, CDR2 SVGAGI.

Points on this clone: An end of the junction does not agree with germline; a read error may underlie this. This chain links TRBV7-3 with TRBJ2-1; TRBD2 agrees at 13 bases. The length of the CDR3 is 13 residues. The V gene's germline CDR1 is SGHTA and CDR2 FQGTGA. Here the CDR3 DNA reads TGTGCCAGCAGCTCCGGACTAGCGGGAGTACAGGTCTTC. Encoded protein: CASSSGLAGVQVF.

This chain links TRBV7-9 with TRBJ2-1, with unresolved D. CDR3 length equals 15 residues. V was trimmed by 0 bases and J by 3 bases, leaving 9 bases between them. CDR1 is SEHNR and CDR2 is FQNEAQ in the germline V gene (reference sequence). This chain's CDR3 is CASSLAVGDYNEQFF. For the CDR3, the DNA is TGTGCCAGCAGCTTAGCGGTTGGGGACTACAATGAGCAGTTCTTC.

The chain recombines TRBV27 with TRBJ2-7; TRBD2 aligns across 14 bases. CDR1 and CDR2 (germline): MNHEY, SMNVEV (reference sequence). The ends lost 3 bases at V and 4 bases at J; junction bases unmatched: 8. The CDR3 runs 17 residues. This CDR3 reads CASSFGLAGGSVYEQYF. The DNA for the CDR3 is TGTGCCAGCAGTTTTGGACTAGCGGGAGGAAGCGTGTACGAGCAGTACTTC.

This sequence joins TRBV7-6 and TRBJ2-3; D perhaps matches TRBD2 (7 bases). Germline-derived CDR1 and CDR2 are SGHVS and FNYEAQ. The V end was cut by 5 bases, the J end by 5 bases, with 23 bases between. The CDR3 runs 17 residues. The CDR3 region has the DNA TGTGCCAGCAGCCCAGGGGCGGCGGGAGTCCTCATAGATACGCAGTATTTT. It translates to CASSPGAAGVLIDTQYF.

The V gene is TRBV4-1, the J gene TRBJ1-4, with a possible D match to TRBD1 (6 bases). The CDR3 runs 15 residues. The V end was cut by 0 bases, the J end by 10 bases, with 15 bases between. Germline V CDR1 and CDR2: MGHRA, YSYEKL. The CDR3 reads CASSQDRGFQIKLFF. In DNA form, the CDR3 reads TGCGCCAGCAGCCAAGACAGGGGTTTCCAGATAAAACTGTTTTTT.

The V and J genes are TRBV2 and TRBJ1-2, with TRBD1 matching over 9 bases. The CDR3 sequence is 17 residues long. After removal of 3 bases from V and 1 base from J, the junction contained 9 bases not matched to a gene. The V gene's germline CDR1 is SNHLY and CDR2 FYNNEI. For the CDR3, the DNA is TGTGCCAGCAGTGAGGGACAGGGCCTACCATTTAACTATGGCTACACCTTC. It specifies CASSEGQGLPFNYGYTF.